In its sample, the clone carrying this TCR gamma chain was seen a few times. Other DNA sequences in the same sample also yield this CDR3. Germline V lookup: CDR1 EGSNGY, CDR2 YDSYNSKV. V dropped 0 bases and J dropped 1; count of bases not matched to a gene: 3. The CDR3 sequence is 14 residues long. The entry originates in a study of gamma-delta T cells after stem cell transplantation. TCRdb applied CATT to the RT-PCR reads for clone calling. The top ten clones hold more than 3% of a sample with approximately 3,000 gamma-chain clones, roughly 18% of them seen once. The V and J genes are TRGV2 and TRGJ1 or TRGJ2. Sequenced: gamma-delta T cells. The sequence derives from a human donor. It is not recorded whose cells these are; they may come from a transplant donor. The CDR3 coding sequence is TGTGCCACCTGGGACGGGCGCAATTATTATAAGAAACTCTTT. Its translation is CATWDGRNYYKKLF.